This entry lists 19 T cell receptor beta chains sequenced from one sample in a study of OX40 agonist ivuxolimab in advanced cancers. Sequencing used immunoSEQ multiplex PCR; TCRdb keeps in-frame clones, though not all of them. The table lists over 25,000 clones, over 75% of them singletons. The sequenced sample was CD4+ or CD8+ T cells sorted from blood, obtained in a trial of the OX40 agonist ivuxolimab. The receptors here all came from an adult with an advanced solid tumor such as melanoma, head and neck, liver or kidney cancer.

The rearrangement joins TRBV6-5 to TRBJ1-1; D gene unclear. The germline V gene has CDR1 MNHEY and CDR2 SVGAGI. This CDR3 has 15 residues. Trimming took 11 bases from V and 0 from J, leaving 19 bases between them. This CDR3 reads CAAKSWAELNTEAFF. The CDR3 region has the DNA TGTGCCGCCAAGTCCTGGGCAGAGTTGAACACTGAAGCTTTCTTT.

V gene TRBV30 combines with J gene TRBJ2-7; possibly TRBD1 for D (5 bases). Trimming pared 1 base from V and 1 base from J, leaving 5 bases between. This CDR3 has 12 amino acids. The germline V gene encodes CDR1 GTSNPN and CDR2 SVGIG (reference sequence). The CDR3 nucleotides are TGTGCCTGGAGTGGACAGTCCTACGAGCAGTACTTC. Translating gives CAWSGQSYEQYF. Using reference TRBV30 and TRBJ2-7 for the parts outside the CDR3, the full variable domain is SQTIHQWPATLVQPVGSPLSLECTVEGTSNPNLYWYRQAAGRGLQLLFYSVGIGQISSEVPQNLSASRPQDRQFILSSKKLLLSDSGFYLCAWSGQSYEQYFGPGTRLTVT.

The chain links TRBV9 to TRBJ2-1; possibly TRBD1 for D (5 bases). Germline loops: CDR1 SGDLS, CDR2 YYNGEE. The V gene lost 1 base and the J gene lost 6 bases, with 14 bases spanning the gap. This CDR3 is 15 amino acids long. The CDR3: CASSVTGSPRNEQFF. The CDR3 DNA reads TGTGCCAGCAGCGTAACAGGCTCGCCCCGCAATGAGCAGTTCTTC.

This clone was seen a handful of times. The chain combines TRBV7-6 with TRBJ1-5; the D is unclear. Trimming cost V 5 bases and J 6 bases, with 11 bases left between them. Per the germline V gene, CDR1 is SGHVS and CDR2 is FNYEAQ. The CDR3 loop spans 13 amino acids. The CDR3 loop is CASSTTEGQPQHF. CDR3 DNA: TGTGCCAGCAGCACAACCGAGGGTCAGCCCCAGCATTTT. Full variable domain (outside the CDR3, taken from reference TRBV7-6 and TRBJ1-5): GAGVSQSPRYKVTKRGQDVALRCDPISGHVSLYWYRQALGQGPEFLTYFNYEAQQDKSGLPNDRFSAERPEGSISTLTIQRTEQRDSAMYRCASSTTEGQPQHFGDGTRLSIL.

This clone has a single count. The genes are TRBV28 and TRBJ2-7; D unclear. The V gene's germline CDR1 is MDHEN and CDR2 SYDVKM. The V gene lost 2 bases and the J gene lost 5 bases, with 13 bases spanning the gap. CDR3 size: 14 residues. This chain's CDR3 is CASSLRPGGNEQYF. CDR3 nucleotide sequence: TGTGCCAGCAGTTTACGCCCGGGTGGGAACGAGCAGTACTTC.

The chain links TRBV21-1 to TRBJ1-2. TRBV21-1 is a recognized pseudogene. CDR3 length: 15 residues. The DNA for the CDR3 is TGTGCCAGCAGCAAAGAATATTCCCTGTGCTATGGCTACACCTTC. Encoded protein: CASSKEYSLCYGYTF.

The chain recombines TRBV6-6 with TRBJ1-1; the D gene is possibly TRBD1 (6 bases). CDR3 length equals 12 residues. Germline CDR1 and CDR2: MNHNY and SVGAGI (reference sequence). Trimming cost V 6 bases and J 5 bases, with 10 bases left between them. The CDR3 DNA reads TGTGCCAGCAGCATACAGGGAACTGAAGCTTTCTTT. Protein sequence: CASSIQGTEAFF.

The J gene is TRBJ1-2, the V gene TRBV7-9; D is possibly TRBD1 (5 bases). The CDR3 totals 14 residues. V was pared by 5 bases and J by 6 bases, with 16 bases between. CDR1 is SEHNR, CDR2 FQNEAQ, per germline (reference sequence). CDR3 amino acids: CASSTSGRPHGYTF. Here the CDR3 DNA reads TGTGCCAGCAGCACCTCGGGACGCCCGCATGGCTACACCTTC.

In DNA form, the CDR3 reads TGTGCCAGCAGTTTAATCGGCGCCGGGACAGGGCACACTGAAGCTTTCTTT. Its protein is CASSLIGAGTGHTEAFF. The V gene is TRBV28, the J gene TRBJ1-1; 9 nucleotides align to TRBD1. This CDR3 is built from 17 residues. The V segment lost 2 bases and the J segment 3 bases; nucleotides outside the gene matches: 10. CDR1 and CDR2 (germline): MDHEN, SYDVKM.

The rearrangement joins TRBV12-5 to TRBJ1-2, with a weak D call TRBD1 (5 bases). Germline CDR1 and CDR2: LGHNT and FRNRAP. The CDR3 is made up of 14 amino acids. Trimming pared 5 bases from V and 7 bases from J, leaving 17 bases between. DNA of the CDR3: TGTGCTAGTGGTCTCCTTCGACAGAGGGGTGGCTACACCTTC. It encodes CASGLLRQRGGYTF.

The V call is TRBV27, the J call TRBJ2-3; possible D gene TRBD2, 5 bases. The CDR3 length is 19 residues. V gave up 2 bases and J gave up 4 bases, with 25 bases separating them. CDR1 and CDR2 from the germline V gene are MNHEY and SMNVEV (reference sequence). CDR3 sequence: CASSLIPQAGVFFSDTQYF. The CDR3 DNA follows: TGTGCCAGCAGTTTAATCCCACAAGCCGGGGTGTTCTTCTCAGATACGCAGTATTTT.

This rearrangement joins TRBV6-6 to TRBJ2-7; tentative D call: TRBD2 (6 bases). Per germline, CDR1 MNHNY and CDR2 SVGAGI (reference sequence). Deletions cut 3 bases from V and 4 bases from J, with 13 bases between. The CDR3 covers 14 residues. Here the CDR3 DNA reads TGTGCCAGCAGTTATGCGGCCGCGGGATACGAGCAGTACTTC. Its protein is CASSYAAAGYEQYF.

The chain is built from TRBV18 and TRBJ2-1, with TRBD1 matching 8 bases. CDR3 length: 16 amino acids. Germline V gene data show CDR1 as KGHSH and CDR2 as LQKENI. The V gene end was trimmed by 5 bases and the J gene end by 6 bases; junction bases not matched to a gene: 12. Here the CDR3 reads CASSSGQGALGNEQFF. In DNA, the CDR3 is TGTGCCAGCTCATCCGGACAGGGCGCATTGGGCAATGAGCAGTTCTTC.

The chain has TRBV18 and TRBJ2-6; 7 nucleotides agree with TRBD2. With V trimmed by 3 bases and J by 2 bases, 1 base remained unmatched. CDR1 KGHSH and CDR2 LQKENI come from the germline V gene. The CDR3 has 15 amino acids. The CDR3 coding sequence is TGTGCCAGCTCACCGGGGGGGACTGGGGCCAACGTCCTGACTTTC. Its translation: CASSPGGTGANVLTF.

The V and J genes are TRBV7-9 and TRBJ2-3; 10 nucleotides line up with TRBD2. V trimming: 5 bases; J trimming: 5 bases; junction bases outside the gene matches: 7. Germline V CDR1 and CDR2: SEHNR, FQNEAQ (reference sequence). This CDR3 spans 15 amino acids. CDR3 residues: CASSPTGTSEDTQYF. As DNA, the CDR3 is TGTGCCAGCAGCCCAACCGGGACTAGCGAAGATACGCAGTATTTT.

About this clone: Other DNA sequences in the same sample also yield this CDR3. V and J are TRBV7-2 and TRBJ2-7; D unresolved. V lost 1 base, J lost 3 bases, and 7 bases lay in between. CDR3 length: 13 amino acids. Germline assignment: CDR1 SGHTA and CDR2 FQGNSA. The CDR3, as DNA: TGTGCCAGCAGCTTAGGACGAAACTACGAGCAGTACTTC. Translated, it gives CASSLGRNYEQYF.

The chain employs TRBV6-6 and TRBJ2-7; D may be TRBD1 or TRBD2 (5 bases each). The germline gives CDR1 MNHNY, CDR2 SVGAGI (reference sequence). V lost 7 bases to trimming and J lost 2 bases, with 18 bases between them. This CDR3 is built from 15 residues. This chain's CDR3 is CASTANWDGAYEQYF. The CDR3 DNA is TGTGCCAGCACCGCAAACTGGGACGGTGCCTACGAGCAGTACTTC.

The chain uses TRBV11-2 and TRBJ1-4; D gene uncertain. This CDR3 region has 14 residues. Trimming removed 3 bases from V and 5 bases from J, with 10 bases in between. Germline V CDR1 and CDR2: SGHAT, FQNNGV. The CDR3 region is CASSLLTGNEKLFF. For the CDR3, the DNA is TGTGCCAGCAGCTTGCTGACGGGAAATGAAAAACTGTTTTTT.

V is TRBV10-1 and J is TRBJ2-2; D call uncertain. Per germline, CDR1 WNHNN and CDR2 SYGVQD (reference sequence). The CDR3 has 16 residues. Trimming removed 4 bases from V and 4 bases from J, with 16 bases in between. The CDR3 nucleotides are TGCGCCAGCAGTGTTGGTCTCACTCCGGGCACCGGGGAGCTGTTTTTT. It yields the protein CASSVGLTPGTGELFF.